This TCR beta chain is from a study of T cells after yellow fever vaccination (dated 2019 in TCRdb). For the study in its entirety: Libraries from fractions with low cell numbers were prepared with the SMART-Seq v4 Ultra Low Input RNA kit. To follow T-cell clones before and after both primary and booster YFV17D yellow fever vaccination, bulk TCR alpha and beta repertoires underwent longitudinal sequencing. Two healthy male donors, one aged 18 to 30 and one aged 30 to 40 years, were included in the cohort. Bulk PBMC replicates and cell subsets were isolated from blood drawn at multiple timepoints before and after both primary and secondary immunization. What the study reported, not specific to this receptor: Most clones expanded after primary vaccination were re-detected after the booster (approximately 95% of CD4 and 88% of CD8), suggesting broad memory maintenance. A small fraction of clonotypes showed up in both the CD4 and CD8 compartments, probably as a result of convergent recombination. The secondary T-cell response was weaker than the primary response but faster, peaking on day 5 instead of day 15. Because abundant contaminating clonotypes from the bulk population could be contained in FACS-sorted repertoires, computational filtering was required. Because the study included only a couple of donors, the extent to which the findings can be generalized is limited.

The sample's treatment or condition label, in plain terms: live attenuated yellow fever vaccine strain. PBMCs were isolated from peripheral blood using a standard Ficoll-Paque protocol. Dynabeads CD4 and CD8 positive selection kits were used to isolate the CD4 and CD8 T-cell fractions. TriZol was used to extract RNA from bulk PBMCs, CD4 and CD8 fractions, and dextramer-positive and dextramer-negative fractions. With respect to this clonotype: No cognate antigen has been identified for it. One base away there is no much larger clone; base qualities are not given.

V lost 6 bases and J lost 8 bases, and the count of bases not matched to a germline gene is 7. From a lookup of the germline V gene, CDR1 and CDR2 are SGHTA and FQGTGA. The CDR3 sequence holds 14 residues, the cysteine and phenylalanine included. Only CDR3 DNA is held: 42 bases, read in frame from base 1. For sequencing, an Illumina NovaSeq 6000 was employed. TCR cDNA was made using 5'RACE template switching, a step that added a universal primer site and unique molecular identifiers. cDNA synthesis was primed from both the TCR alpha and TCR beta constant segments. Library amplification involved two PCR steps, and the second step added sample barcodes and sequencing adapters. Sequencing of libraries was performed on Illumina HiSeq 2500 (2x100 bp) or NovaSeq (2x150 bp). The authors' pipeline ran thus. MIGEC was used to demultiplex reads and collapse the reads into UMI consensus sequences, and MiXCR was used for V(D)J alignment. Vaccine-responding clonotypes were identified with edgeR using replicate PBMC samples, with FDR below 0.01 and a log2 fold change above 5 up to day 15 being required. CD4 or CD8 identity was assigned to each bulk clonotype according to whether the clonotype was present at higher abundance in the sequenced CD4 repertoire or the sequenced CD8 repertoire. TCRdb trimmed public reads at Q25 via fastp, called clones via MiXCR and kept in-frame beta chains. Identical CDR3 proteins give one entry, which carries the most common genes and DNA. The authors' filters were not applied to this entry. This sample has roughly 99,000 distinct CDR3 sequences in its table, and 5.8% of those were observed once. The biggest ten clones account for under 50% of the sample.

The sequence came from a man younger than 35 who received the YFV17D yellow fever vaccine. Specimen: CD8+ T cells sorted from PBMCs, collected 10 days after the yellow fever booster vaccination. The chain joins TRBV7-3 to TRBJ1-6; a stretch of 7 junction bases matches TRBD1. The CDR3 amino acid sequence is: CASSRTGGDSPLHF. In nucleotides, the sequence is TGTGCCAGCAGTAGGACAGGAGGGGATTCACCCCTCCACTTT.